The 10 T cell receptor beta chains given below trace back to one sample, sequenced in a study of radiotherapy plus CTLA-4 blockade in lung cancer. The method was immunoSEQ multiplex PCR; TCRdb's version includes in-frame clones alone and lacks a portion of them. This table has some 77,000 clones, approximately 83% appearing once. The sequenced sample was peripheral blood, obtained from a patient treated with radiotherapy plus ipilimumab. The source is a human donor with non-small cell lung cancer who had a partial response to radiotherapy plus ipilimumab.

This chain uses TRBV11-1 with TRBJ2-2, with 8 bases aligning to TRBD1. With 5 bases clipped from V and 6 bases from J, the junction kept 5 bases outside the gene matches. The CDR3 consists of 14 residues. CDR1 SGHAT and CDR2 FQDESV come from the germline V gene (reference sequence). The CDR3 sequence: CASSLDRDAGELFF. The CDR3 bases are TGTGCCAGCAGCCTGGACAGGGACGCCGGGGAGCTGTTTTTT.

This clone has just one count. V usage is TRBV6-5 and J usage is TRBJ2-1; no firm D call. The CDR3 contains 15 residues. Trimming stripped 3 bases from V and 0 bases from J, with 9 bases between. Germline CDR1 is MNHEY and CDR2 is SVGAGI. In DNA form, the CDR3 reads TGTGCCAGCAGTTATACTGCGAGCTCCTACAATGAGCAGTTCTTC. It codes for CASSYTASSYNEQFF.

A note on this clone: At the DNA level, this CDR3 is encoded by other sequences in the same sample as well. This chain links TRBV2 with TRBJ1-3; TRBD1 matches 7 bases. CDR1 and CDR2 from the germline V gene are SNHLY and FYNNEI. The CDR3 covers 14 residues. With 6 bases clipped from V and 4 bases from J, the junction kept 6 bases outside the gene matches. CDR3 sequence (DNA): TGTGCCAGCAGCCGAACAGGGGTCGGAAACACCATATATTTT. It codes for CASSRTGVGNTIYF. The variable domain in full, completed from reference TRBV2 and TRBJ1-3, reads EPEVTQTPSHQVTQMGQEVILRCVPISNHLYFYWYRQILGQKVEFLVSFYNNEISEKSEIFDDQFSVERPDGSNFTLKIRSTKLEDSAMYFCASSRTGVGNTIYFGEGSWLTVV.

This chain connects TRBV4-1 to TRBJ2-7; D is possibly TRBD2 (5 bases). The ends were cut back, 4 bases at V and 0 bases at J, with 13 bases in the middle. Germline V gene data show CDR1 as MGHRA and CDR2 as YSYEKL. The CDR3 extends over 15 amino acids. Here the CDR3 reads CASSPGSGSSYEQYF. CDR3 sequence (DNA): TGCGCCAGCAGCCCGGGGAGCGGCAGCTCCTACGAGCAGTACTTC.

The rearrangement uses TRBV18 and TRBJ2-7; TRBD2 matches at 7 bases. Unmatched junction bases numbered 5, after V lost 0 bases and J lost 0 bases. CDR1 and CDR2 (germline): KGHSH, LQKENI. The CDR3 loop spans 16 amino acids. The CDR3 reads CASSPPNSGFSYEQYF. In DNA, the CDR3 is TGTGCCAGCTCACCACCAAATAGCGGGTTCTCCTACGAGCAGTACTTC.

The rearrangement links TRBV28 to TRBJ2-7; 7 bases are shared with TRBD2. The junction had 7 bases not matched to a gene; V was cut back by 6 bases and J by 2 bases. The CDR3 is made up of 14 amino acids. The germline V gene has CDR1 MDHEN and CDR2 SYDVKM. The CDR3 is CASRSGGPTYEQYF. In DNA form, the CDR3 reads TGTGCCAGCAGATCGGGGGGACCAACCTACGAGCAGTACTTC.

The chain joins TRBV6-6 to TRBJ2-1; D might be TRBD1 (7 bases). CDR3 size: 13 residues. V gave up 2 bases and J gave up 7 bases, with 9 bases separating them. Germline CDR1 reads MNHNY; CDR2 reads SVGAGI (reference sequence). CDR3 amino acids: CASSYAGGNEQFF. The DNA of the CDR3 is TGTGCCAGCAGTTACGCAGGGGGGAATGAGCAGTTCTTC.

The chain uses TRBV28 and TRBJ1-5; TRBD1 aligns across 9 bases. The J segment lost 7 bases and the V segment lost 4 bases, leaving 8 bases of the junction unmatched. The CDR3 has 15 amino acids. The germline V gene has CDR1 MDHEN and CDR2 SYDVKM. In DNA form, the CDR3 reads TGTGCCAGCAGTTACAGGGGGCGCCGATTACAGCCCCAGCATTTT. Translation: CASSYRGRRLQPQHF.

The CDR3 spells CASSSMTGFNQPQHF. CDR3 coding DNA: TGTGCCAGCAGTAGCATGACAGGGTTCAATCAGCCCCAGCATTTT. This chain joins TRBV28 and TRBJ1-5, with 7 bases matching TRBD1. This CDR3 has 15 amino acids. Germline V gene data show CDR1 as MDHEN and CDR2 as SYDVKM. Trimming removed 5 bases from V and 3 bases from J; junction bases left unmatched: 7.

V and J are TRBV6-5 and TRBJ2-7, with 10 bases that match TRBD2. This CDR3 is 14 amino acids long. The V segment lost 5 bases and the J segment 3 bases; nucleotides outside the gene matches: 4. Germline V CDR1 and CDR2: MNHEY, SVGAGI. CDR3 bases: TGTGCCAGCAGTACATCTAGCGGGGGCTACGAGCAGTACGTC. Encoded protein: CASSTSSGGYEQYV.